This T cell receptor (beta chain) came from a study of cytomegalovirus exposure and HLA in healthy donors. There are 14 residues in the CDR3. Trimming left V 2 bases short and J 2 bases short, with 7 bases between. Germline V gene data show CDR1 as MNHEY and CDR2 as SMNVEV (reference sequence). A multiplex PCR was run with 60 Vbeta primers and 13 Jbeta primers. This table comes from immunoSEQ multiplex PCR, and its TCRdb copy is limited to in-frame clones, with some not included. This table has approximately 110,000 clones, over 55% appearing once. The V gene is TRBV27, the J gene TRBJ1-3; the D gene is possibly TRBD1 (5 bases). The sequenced sample consisted of PBMCs. The TCR comes from a man between 18 and 29 years old in good health and CMV-seropositive. For the CDR3, the DNA is TGTGCCAGCAGTTTAAGGGGCCCTGGAAACACCATATATTTT. It is translated as CASSLRGPGNTIYF.